This paragraph reports one T cell receptor (beta chain). The data originate from a study of blood T cell repertoires in COVID-19. Symptom resolution, clearance, or two negative PCRs marked donors in Cohort 3 as recovered. Authors' methods: Amplification of reference gene primers was used by the study to estimate nucleated cell counts. Profiled with immunoSEQ multiplex PCR; TCRdb holds only in-frame clones, not every one. The V and J calls and clone size were taken over from that table, and D and trimming were inferred from the DNA. The sample lists a few hundred thousand clones, roughly 84% seen once, with roughly 6.2% in the top ten. This CDR3 contains 13 residues. The V end lost 5 bases, the J end lost 6 bases, and 8 bases lay between the germline ends. The germline CDR1 and CDR2 sequences are KGHSH and LQKENI.

The clonotype originates from a middle-aged woman who had recovered from COVID-19. Sample: PBMCs or T cells enriched from blood (not recorded which). The V call is TRBV18, the J call TRBJ1-6; D might be TRBD1 (5 bases). The CDR3 reads CASSGGGNSPLHF. The CDR3, as DNA: TGTGCCAGCTCAGGGGGAGGTAATTCACCCCTCCACTTT. Full variable domain (missing parts from reference TRBV18 and TRBJ1-6): NAGVMQNPRHLVRRRGQEARLRCSPMKGHSHVYWYRQLPEEGLKFMVYLQKENIIDESGMPKERFSAEFPKEGPSILRIQQVVRGDSAAYFCASSGGGNSPLHFGNGTRLTVT.